Listed below are T cell receptor beta chains from one sample, sequenced in a study of T cell responses to AZD1222 COVID-19 vaccine. Produced via immunoSEQ multiplex PCR; TCRdb's table is partial and in-frame only. The repertoire holds about 120,000 clones, approximately 89% seen once, with around 5% in the top ten. Sample: peripheral blood, taken on day 0 of AZD1222 vaccination. All receptors derive from an adult in good health. Both conserved end residues are part of each CDR3. A D gene is named only where the DNA matches it firmly. Size is stated for part of the rows, as once, few or many counts, or as a class when the clone is expanded.

cdr3_nt,cdr3_aa,clone_size,j_call,d_call,v_call
TGTGCCAGCAGCCAGACAGGGGGTCCCTACAATGAGCAGTTCTTC,CASSQTGGPYNEQFF,-,TRBJ2-1,TRBD1,TRBV9
TGTGCCAGCAGCTTGGTTGGGGGACGTGCGGTAACTGAAGCTTTCTTT,CASSLVGGRAVTEAFF,-,TRBJ1-1,-,TRBV5-4
TGTGCCAGCAGCGCCCGGACAGGATCTGGAAACACCATATATTTT,CASSARTGSGNTIYF,-,TRBJ1-3,TRBD1,TRBV5-6
TGTGCCAGCAGTTCTACCGGGACAGGGCTCACCGGGGAGCTGTTTTTT,CASSSTGTGLTGELFF,-,TRBJ2-2,TRBD1,TRBV5-6
TGTGCCAGCAGCCTGACAAGCGGCTATGGCTACACCTTC,CASSLTSGYGYTF,-,TRBJ1-2,-,TRBV5-4
TGTGCCAGCAGTGAAGAGGAACAGGGATGGCAGCCCCAGCATTTT,CASSEEEQGWQPQHF,-,TRBJ1-5,-,TRBV6-1
TGCGCCAGCAGCCAAGAGCTCGGGAACTATGGCTACACCTTC,CASSQELGNYGYTF,-,TRBJ1-2,-,TRBV4-3
TGTGCCAGCAGCTTGCGACAGATCTCAAGTGGCTACACCTTC,CASSLRQISSGYTF,-,TRBJ1-2,-,TRBV5-6
TGTGCCAGCAGCTTAGAGGCAGGGGATAATTCACCCCTCCACTTT,CASSLEAGDNSPLHF,-,TRBJ1-6,-,TRBV7-6
TGTGCCAGCAGTTTAGGATCTAGCGCCGGGGAGCTGTTTTTT,CASSLGSSAGELFF,few,TRBJ2-2,-,TRBV27
TGTGCCAGCAGCTCCGGACAAGGGCCCCTTTATGGCTACACCTTC,CASSSGQGPLYGYTF,-,TRBJ1-2,-,TRBV7-6
TGTGCCAGCAGCTTGGACAGCAACAATTCACCCCTCCACTTT,CASSLDSNNSPLHF,-,TRBJ1-6,-,TRBV5-4
TGTGCCAGCAGTCGCCCAGGGGGCGTCCATGGCTACACCTTC,CASSRPGGVHGYTF,-,TRBJ1-2,TRBD1,TRBV6-5
TGTGCCAGCAGCGTAGGGGCTAGCTCCTACGAGCAGTACTTC,CASSVGASSYEQYF,-,TRBJ2-7,-,TRBV9
TGTGCCAGCAGCCGCCTAGTAGGTCCAAGGTTTCCCCAGCATTTT,CASSRLVGPRFPQHF,-,TRBJ1-5,-,TRBV6-5
TGCGCCAGTCAAACTAGCACAGATACGCAGTATTTT,CASQTSTDTQYF,-,TRBJ2-3,-,TRBV5-1
TGTGCCAGCAGCTTGGACCTGAACACTGAAGCTTTCTTT,CASSLDLNTEAFF,-,TRBJ1-1,-,TRBV5-6
TGCGCCAGCTCCGTTAGCGGGGGGAGTTGGAATGAGCAGTTCTTC,CASSVSGGSWNEQFF,-,TRBJ2-1,TRBD2,TRBV10-2
TGTGCCTCCGCGCAGGACGGGAACTATGGCTACACCTTC,CASAQDGNYGYTF,-,TRBJ1-2,-,TRBV10-3
TGTGCCAGCAGCTTGGCTGCGAACACTGAAGCTTTCTTT,CASSLAANTEAFF,-,TRBJ1-1,-,TRBV5-5
TGTGCCAGCATATCGGGGAGATCGTACGAGCAGTACTTC,CASISGRSYEQYF,-,TRBJ2-7,-,TRBV6-5
TGTGCCAGCAGCCCCCGGGTGGGGGGTAACTCACCCCTCCACTTT,CASSPRVGGNSPLHF,-,TRBJ1-6,-,TRBV7-2
TGCGCCAGCAGCCAAGATCCCAGCTCTGGAAACACCATATATTTT,CASSQDPSSGNTIYF,once,TRBJ1-3,-,TRBV4-3
TGTGCCAGCAACCTGGGACAGGGTCGTGGCTACACCTTC,CASNLGQGRGYTF,once,TRBJ1-2,TRBD1,TRBV28
TGCGCCAGCAGGAAGGACCTAGCGGTCCTTAGCACAGATACGCAGTATTTT,CASRKDLAVLSTDTQYF,-,TRBJ2-3,TRBD2,TRBV10-2
TGTGCCAGCTCACCATGGCAGGGAAATGAGCAGTTCTTC,CASSPWQGNEQFF,-,TRBJ2-1,-,TRBV18
TGTGCCAGCGCGGCCAGTAACACCGGGGAGCTGTTTTTT,CASAASNTGELFF,-,TRBJ2-2,-,TRBV27
TGTGCCAGCAGTTCTGACAGTCGCAAAAACATTCAGTACTTC,CASSSDSRKNIQYF,-,TRBJ2-4,-,TRBV6-2/TRBV6-3
TGTGCCAGCAGCGAAAGACACCACGGCACTGAAGCTTTCTTT,CASSERHHGTEAFF,once,TRBJ1-1,-,TRBV7-8
TGTGCCAGTAGTATTTCGACTAGCGGCGTAGAGACCCAGTACTTC,CASSISTSGVETQYF,-,TRBJ2-5,TRBD2,TRBV19
TGTGCCAGCAAAAGACTAGCGGGGGATAGCGGGGAGCTGTTTTTT,CASKRLAGDSGELFF,-,TRBJ2-2,TRBD2,TRBV2
TGTGCCAGCAGCCAAGAATTAACATCGAACTACGAGCAGTACTTC,CASSQELTSNYEQYF,few,TRBJ2-7,-,TRBV4-2
TGTGCCATCAGTGTGGCAGCTAACTATGGCTACACCTTC,CAISVAANYGYTF,-,TRBJ1-2,-,TRBV10-3
TGTGCCAGCAGTGAATATCGGCAGGGAGGTGAGCAGTTCTTC,CASSEYRQGGEQFF,-,TRBJ2-1,-,TRBV25-1
TGTGCCAGCAGCCGGGACCTCACCGGGGAGACCCAGTACTTC,CASSRDLTGETQYF,-,TRBJ2-5,-,TRBV5-4
TGTGCCAGCAGCTTTGCCGGGTATGTGAACGAGCAGTACTTC,CASSFAGYVNEQYF,few,TRBJ2-7,-,TRBV5-4
TGTGCCAGCAGCCCCTCGGGGCTAGCGGGGGGTAATGAGCAGTTCTTC,CASSPSGLAGGNEQFF,-,TRBJ2-1,TRBD2,TRBV11-2
TGTGCCAGCAGCTTAACCGGAGAGAGACTAGCCAGCGGGGAGCTGTTTTTT,CASSLTGERLASGELFF,-,TRBJ2-2,TRBD2,TRBV7-3
TGTGCCAGCAGCCACCCGCGCGCGGGGGGCGGCACAGATACGCAGTATTTT,CASSHPRAGGGTDTQYF,-,TRBJ2-3,TRBD2,TRBV4-2
TGTGCCAGCAGTTCGACAGGATCCAATCAGCCCCAGCATTTT,CASSSTGSNQPQHF,-,TRBJ1-5,-,TRBV5-6
TGTGCCAGCAGTTCCCTCAGGGGGCGGGAGTACGAGCAGTACTTC,CASSSLRGREYEQYF,-,TRBJ2-7,-,TRBV6-2/TRBV6-3
TGTGCCAGCAGCTTAGGCGGCAAATCCTACGAGCAGTACTTC,CASSLGGKSYEQYF,few,TRBJ2-7,-,TRBV7-9
TGTGCTAGTGGTTTAGCTATTCCCGAGACCCAGTACTTC,CASGLAIPETQYF,-,TRBJ2-5,-,TRBV12-5
TGTGCCAGCAGCAAGAGCGGGGGCTTTTACAATGAGCAGTTCTTC,CASSKSGGFYNEQFF,-,TRBJ2-1,TRBD2,TRBV5-6
TGTGCCAGCAGCCAGCAGGGCACCGGGGAGCTGTTTTTT,CASSQQGTGELFF,-,TRBJ2-2,-,TRBV3-1/TRBV3-2
TGCGCCAGCAGCCAAGCGGGGACAGGTTCCTACGAGCAGTACTTC,CASSQAGTGSYEQYF,-,TRBJ2-7,TRBD1,TRBV4-3
TGTGCCAGCAGCCCGAGGGATTCTGGGGCCAACGTCCTGACTTTC,CASSPRDSGANVLTF,few,TRBJ2-6,-,TRBV4-2
TGTGCCAGCAGCTCCCCGACAGGGGGCACGCTTCAAGAGACCCAGTACTTC,CASSSPTGGTLQETQYF,-,TRBJ2-5,TRBD1,TRBV7-9
TGTGCCAGCAGCCGGACTAGCGGGGGGGCAGGGAATCGCGAGCAGTACTTC,CASSRTSGGAGNREQYF,-,TRBJ2-7,TRBD2,TRBV13
TGTGCCAGCTCACCGGGCAGAGAGTATGGCTACACCTTC,CASSPGREYGYTF,-,TRBJ1-2,-,TRBV18
TGCAGCGTTCGGATAGGCCGCTATGGCTACACCTTC,CSVRIGRYGYTF,-,TRBJ1-2,-,TRBV29-1
TGCGCCAGCAGCCCACTACAAGTCGGCAATCAGCCCCAGCATTTT,CASSPLQVGNQPQHF,-,TRBJ1-5,-,TRBV4-3
TGCAGTGCTAGTACCGGCCCCCCACTCTACGAGCAGTACTTC,CSASTGPPLYEQYF,-,TRBJ2-7,-,TRBV20-1